This T cell receptor beta chain emerged from a study of blood T cell repertoires in COVID-19. This CDR3 comprises 16 residues. The ends were cut back, 6 bases at V and 6 bases at J, with 23 bases in the middle. Germline-derived CDR1 and CDR2 are LGHDT and YNNKEL (reference sequence). Libraries were prepared by immunoSEQ multiplex PCR; TCRdb keeps only in-frame clonotypes and omits some of them. The sample records nearly 400,000 clones, approximately 89% being singletons. The clonotype comes from a woman in her twenties or thirties who had recovered from COVID-19. The sample consisted of PBMCs or T cells enriched from blood (not recorded which). This rearrangement joins TRBV3-1 (or the pseudogene TRBV3-2) to TRBJ1-1, with a tentative D call TRBD1 (6 bases). CDR3 sequence reads: CASRKETGTGGAEAFF. DNA for the CDR3: TGTGCCAGCAGAAAAGAGACAGGAACGGGGGGAGCTGAAGCTTTCTTT.